These 18 T cell receptor beta chains share one sample of origin, sequenced in a study of early T cells in non-severe SARS-CoV-2 infection. TCRdb processed the 5' RACE reads anew with MiXCR; each CDR3 protein has one entry. Counted here are approximately 73,000 distinct CDR3 sequences, 9.5% to 15% occurring once; the ten biggest clones make up around 1.1%. Sample: whole blood. The source is an adult who was a healthcare worker with PCR-confirmed SARS-CoV-2 infection or an uninfected control (not recorded which).

This clonotype turned up a few times. The chain combines TRBV7-9 with TRBJ1-4; 9 positions match TRBD1. Germline V lookup: CDR1 SEHNR, CDR2 FQNEAQ (reference sequence). The V gene end was trimmed by 5 bases and the J gene end by 8 bases; junction bases not matched to a gene: 12. The CDR3 loop spans 16 amino acids. CDR3 residues: CASSTNRDRAEEKLFF. CDR3 DNA: TGTGCCAGCAGCACCAACCGGGACAGGGCTGAGGAAAAACTGTTTTTT.

This clonotype turned up a few times. This chain uses TRBV7-2 with TRBJ1-1, with D unresolved. The germline V gene has CDR1 SGHTA and CDR2 FQGNSA. The CDR3 contains 14 residues. V was shortened by 5 bases and J by 0 bases, with 10 bases between the two germline ends. In nucleotides, the CDR3 is TGTGCCAGCAGCCCCAGCCCCATGAACACTGAAGCTTTCTTT. The encoded protein is CASSPSPMNTEAFF.

This clonotype was detected many times. The chain recombines TRBV6-2 or TRBV6-3 with TRBJ2-2, with 8 bases matching TRBD1. The CDR3 runs 14 residues. Trimming cost V 6 bases and J 1 base; bases outside gene matches: 1. Germline loops: CDR1 MNHEY, CDR2 SVGEGT. Here the CDR3 DNA reads TGTGCCAGCAGAGGGACAGGGAACACCGGGGAGCTGTTTTTT. The encoded protein is CASRGTGNTGELFF.

Only a few counts were recorded for this clonotype. The chain is built from TRBV6-1 and TRBJ1-4, with 9 bases matching TRBD1. V gave up 6 bases and J gave up 5 bases; unmatched junction bases: 4. This CDR3 has 14 amino acids. Per germline, CDR1 MNHNS and CDR2 SASEGT. The CDR3 protein is CASSVGQGNEKLFF. As DNA, the CDR3 is TGTGCCAGCAGCGTGGGACAGGGAAATGAAAAACTGTTTTTT.

The chain has TRBV5-1 and TRBJ1-4; TRBD1 matches 7 bases. Germline CDR1 reads SGHRS; CDR2 reads YFSETQ. This CDR3 comprises 15 residues. Germline trimming cut 4 bases from V and 5 bases from J; bases unmatched to any gene: 8. In DNA form, the CDR3 reads TGCGCCAGCAGCATCAGGACAGGCGCCAATGAAAAACTGTTTTTT. Translating gives CASSIRTGANEKLFF.

The chain uses TRBV27 and TRBJ1-6; 7 positions match TRBD1. The CDR3 totals 19 residues. Germline-derived CDR1 and CDR2 are MNHEY and SMNVEV (reference sequence). The junction had 17 bases not matched to a gene; V was cut back by 5 bases and J by 4 bases. CDR3 nucleotides: TGTGCCAGCAGTCTTTACAGGGGCGGAGGGTATACTTATAATTCACCCCTCCACTTT. Translated: CASSLYRGGGYTYNSPLHF.

The chain links TRBV5-4 to TRBJ1-1; D not certain. Germline values: CDR1 SGHNT, CDR2 YYREEE (reference sequence). The CDR3 is 14 amino acids. The ends were cut back, 0 bases at V and 6 bases at J, with 12 bases in the middle. CDR3 loop: CASSLDRAWAEAFF. CDR3 nucleotide sequence: TGTGCCAGCAGCTTGGATCGGGCGTGGGCTGAAGCTTTCTTT.

This clonotype was seen more than once but under ten times. The chain recombines TRBV25-1 with TRBJ1-2, with a weak D call TRBD1 (6 bases). Germline V gene data show CDR1 as MGHDK and CDR2 as SYGVNS. Trimming took 2 bases from V and 8 from J, leaving 15 bases between them. This CDR3 spans 14 amino acids. This CDR3 reads CASSESWGAPGYTF. CDR3 bases: TGTGCCAGCAGTGAAAGTTGGGGGGCGCCCGGCTACACCTTC.

The chain couples TRBV12-3 or TRBV12-4 to TRBJ2-1, with 7 positions matching TRBD2. Trimming took 5 bases from V and 3 from J; bases not matched to a gene: 7. The CDR3 contains 15 residues. The CDR3 is CASSNAGTIYNEQFF. CDR3 bases: TGTGCCAGCAGTAATGCCGGGACTATCTACAATGAGCAGTTCTTC.

This clonotype occurred a few times. The chain recombines TRBV3-1 with TRBJ2-1; perhaps D is TRBD1 or TRBD2 (6 bases each). V lost 4 bases, J lost 7 bases, and 23 bases lay in between. Germline CDR1 is LGHDT and CDR2 is YNNKEL (reference sequence). This CDR3 spans 17 amino acids. The DNA of the CDR3 is TGTGCCAGCAGCCCGTCTCCGAACGGGGGCCCCTTGAATGAGCAGTTCTTC. It translates to CASSPSPNGGPLNEQFF.

This chain links TRBV6-1 with TRBJ1-1, with 7 bases that match TRBD1. V lost 4 bases and J lost 0; bases outside the gene matches: 5. CDR1 MNHNS and CDR2 SASEGT come from the germline V gene. CDR3 size: 15 residues. CDR3 sequence reads: CASSGGTELNTEAFF. CDR3 in DNA: TGTGCCAGCAGTGGAGGGACAGAACTGAACACTGAAGCTTTCTTT.

In its sample, this clonotype was seen many times. This chain connects TRBV29-1 to TRBJ1-2; perhaps TRBD1 as D (5 bases). Trimming took off 4 bases at V and 2 bases at J, with 11 bases between the two ends. The CDR3 extends over 13 amino acids. Germline lookup yields CDR1 SQVTM and CDR2 ANQGSEA. The CDR3 reads CSVGGARNYGYTF. The CDR3 DNA sequence: TGCAGCGTTGGAGGGGCGAGGAACTATGGCTACACCTTC.

This clonotype was seen repeatedly, ten times or more. The chain combines TRBV24-1 with TRBJ2-5; TRBD2 agrees at 8 bases. The CDR3 extends over 16 amino acids. Germline trimming cut 3 bases from V and 1 base from J; bases unmatched to any gene: 6. CDR1 is KGHDR, CDR2 SFDVKD, per germline. The CDR3 DNA reads as TGTGCCACCAGTGATCCACTAGCGGCTATCCAAGAGACCCAGTACTTC. It yields the protein CATSDPLAAIQETQYF.

This clonotype was seen repeatedly, ten times or more. The chain joins TRBV27 to TRBJ2-3; a weak D match, TRBD2 (6 bases). The germline gives CDR1 MNHEY, CDR2 SMNVEV (reference sequence). V was pared by 5 bases and J by 0 bases, with 15 bases between. This CDR3 has 16 residues. CDR3 region: CASSQSSGISTDTQYF. The CDR3 DNA reads as TGTGCCAGCAGTCAAAGTAGCGGAATTAGCACAGATACGCAGTATTTT.

This clonotype was seen ten or more times. The CDR3 DNA sequence: TGTGCCAGCAGTAGCAGCAATAGCAATCAGCCCCAGCATTTT. Translating it yields CASSSSNSNQPQHF. The rearrangement links TRBV2 to TRBJ1-5; no clear D gene. With 5 bases removed from V and 0 bases from J, the gap between germline ends came to 8 bases. Germline assignment: CDR1 SNHLY and CDR2 FYNNEI. CDR3 length: 14 amino acids.

V gene TRBV29-1 combines with J gene TRBJ2-4; D uncertain. The CDR3 extends over 14 amino acids. Trimming removed 7 bases at V and 5 bases at J, with 18 bases between. Germline V lookup: CDR1 SQVTM, CDR2 ANQGSEA. This CDR3 is CSAESGLLENIQYF. The CDR3 bases are TGCAGCGCTGAGTCGGGTTTGCTTGAAAACATTCAGTACTTC. Complete variable domain (other parts from reference TRBV29-1 and TRBJ2-4): SAVISQKPSRDICQRGTSLTIQCQVDSQVTMMFWYRQQPGQSLTLIATANQGSEATYESGFVIDKFPISRPNLTFSTLTVSNMSPEDSSIYLCSAESGLLENIQYFGAGTRLSVL.

This clonotype appeared a few times. The CDR3 protein is CASSDLGLETFF. The CDR3 region has the DNA TGTGCCAGCAGTGACCTAGGACTCGAAACGTTCTTC. The rearrangement uses TRBV2 and TRBJ2-1, with D maybe TRBD2 (5 bases). Germline CDR1 is SNHLY and CDR2 is FYNNEI. V was trimmed by 3 bases and J by 15 bases, leaving 15 bases between them. The CDR3 length is 12 residues.

The chain recombines TRBV15 with TRBJ2-3; unclear D gene. The CDR3 sequence is 15 residues long. The germline CDR1 and CDR2 sequences are LNHNV and YYDKDF (reference sequence). The V and J ends lost 1 base and 3 bases respectively, with 11 bases between them. The chain's CDR3 is CATSRGTPFTDTQYF. In DNA form, the CDR3 reads TGTGCCACCAGCAGAGGGACGCCATTTACAGATACGCAGTATTTT.